A single sample is the source of the 20 T cell receptor beta chains below, sequenced in a study of T cells after yellow fever vaccination. TCRdb reprocessed the 5' RACE reads via MiXCR and lists one record per CDR3 protein. The repertoire holds about 210,000 distinct CDR3 sequences, with approximately 3% as singletons. The starting material was CD4+ T cells sorted from PBMCs, obtained 10 days after the yellow fever booster vaccination. The receptor source for this set is a man between 18 and 35 years old who received the YFV17D yellow fever vaccine.

The rearrangement links TRBV5-6 to TRBJ1-2; D gene ambiguous. Germline V lookup: CDR1 SGHDT, CDR2 YYEEEE. The CDR3 sequence is 12 residues long. Trimming took off 0 bases at V and 8 bases at J, with 8 bases between the two ends. CDR3 loop: CASSLVRTGYTF. The DNA of the CDR3 is TGTGCCAGCAGCTTGGTCAGGACGGGCTACACCTTC.

V usage is TRBV10-3 and J usage is TRBJ1-3; TRBD1 is a possible D gene (5 bases). The V end lost 10 bases, the J end lost 0 bases, and 13 bases lay between the germline ends. The CDR3 extends over 14 amino acids. Germline loops: CDR1 ENHRY, CDR2 SYGVKD. CDR3 in DNA: TGTGCCACTCGAGACAGCCGCTCTGGAAACACCATATATTTT. Protein: CATRDSRSGNTIYF.

This sequence joins TRBV20-1 and TRBJ2-2; maybe TRBD1 (6 bases). V lost 1 base to trimming and J lost 6 bases, with 12 bases between them. Germline loops: CDR1 DFQATT, CDR2 SNEGSKA (reference sequence). The CDR3 has 14 amino acids. The CDR3 region is CSARGPGASGELFF. CDR3 in DNA: TGCAGTGCTAGAGGGCCAGGGGCATCCGGGGAGCTGTTTTTT.

This clonotype was seen only a few times. The chain carries TRBV5-4 and TRBJ2-3, with unresolved D. V lost 4 bases, J lost 2 bases, and 8 bases lay in between. Germline CDR1 is SGHNT and CDR2 is YYREEE (reference sequence). CDR3 length equals 13 residues. The CDR3 DNA follows: TGTGCCAGCAGCACCACCTCCACAGATACGCAGTATTTT. Translated, it gives CASSTTSTDTQYF.

This clonotype was counted at least ten times. The chain links TRBV12-3 or TRBV12-4 to TRBJ2-5, with 7 bases that match TRBD1. V trimming: 5 bases; J trimming: 2 bases; junction bases outside the gene matches: 5. The CDR3 has 14 amino acids. CDR3 in DNA: TGTGCCAGCAGTACTTGGGACAGTCAAGAGACCCAGTACTTC. This translates into CASSTWDSQETQYF.

This clonotype was counted at least ten times. The gene calls are TRBV4-3 and TRBJ1-5; no clear D gene. Germline V gene sequence: CDR1 LGHNA, CDR2 YSLEER. The ends were cut back, 3 bases at V and 4 bases at J, with 7 bases in the middle. This CDR3 region has 13 residues. The CDR3 loop is CASSHGENQPQHF. The CDR3 DNA reads TGCGCCAGCAGCCACGGAGAGAATCAGCCCCAGCATTTT.

This clonotype was counted ten times or more. The gene calls are TRBV7-9 and TRBJ1-1, with a tentative D call TRBD1 (6 bases). V was pared by 0 bases and J by 4 bases, with 9 bases between. This CDR3 is built from 14 residues. Germline lookup yields CDR1 SEHNR and CDR2 FQNEAQ (reference sequence). CDR3 residues: CASSLAGGPTEAFF. CDR3 in DNA: TGTGCCAGCAGCTTAGCCGGGGGGCCCACTGAAGCTTTCTTT.

This clonotype was counted a few times. The rearrangement links TRBV2 to TRBJ2-3; 8 bases are shared with TRBD2. The J segment lost 4 bases and the V segment lost 8 bases, leaving 5 bases of the junction unmatched. This CDR3 spans 13 amino acids. Looked up from germline, CDR1 is SNHLY and CDR2 is FYNNEI. The CDR3 coding sequence is TGTGCCAGCGAGCGGGGGAATGCAGATACGCAGTATTTT. It specifies CASERGNADTQYF.

This clonotype was detected many times. The chain couples TRBV20-1 to TRBJ2-1; TRBD2 agrees at 9 bases. CDR3 size: 14 residues. With V trimmed by 5 bases and J by 6 bases, 8 bases remained unmatched. The germline V gene encodes CDR1 DFQATT and CDR2 SNEGSKA (reference sequence). The CDR3 DNA reads TGCAGTGCTGGTTTAGCGGGGGTTCTCAATGAGCAGTTCTTC. Protein sequence: CSAGLAGVLNEQFF.

The chain has TRBV6-5 and TRBJ2-2; tentatively, D is TRBD1 or TRBD2 (6 bases each). Trimming removed 1 base from V and 3 bases from J, with 18 bases in between. The CDR3 has 18 amino acids. Germline-derived CDR1 and CDR2 are MNHEY and SVGAGI. CDR3 in amino acids: CASSYFRGGRGDTGELFF. The CDR3 bases are TGTGCCAGCAGTTACTTTAGGGGTGGTAGGGGGGACACCGGGGAGCTGTTTTTT.

This clonotype was picked up many times. This chain joins TRBV5-1 and TRBJ1-2; D might be TRBD1 (5 bases). Trimming cost V 6 bases and J 3 bases, with 18 bases left between them. CDR3 length equals 15 residues. Germline lookup yields CDR1 SGHRS and CDR2 YFSETQ. CDR3 in DNA: TGCGCCAGCACCGGGGGGGATCGAGTTGACTATGGCTACACCTTC. Protein: CASTGGDRVDYGYTF.

This clonotype was counted many times. V usage is TRBV6-5 and J usage is TRBJ1-2; weak D call: TRBD1 (5 bases). In germline, CDR1 is MNHEY, CDR2 SVGAGI. V dropped 2 bases and J dropped 8 bases, with 12 bases sitting between them. The CDR3 length is 13 residues. The DNA for the CDR3 is TGTGCCAGCAGTTACGACAGAATGGTCGGCTACACCTTC. It codes for CASSYDRMVGYTF.

This clonotype came up many times. The chain couples TRBV4-1 to TRBJ2-6; possible D gene TRBD1, 6 bases. Germline V gene data show CDR1 as MGHRA and CDR2 as YSYEKL. CDR3 length: 19 residues. V was trimmed by 4 bases and J by 0 bases, leaving 19 bases between them. The CDR3 nucleotides read TGCGCCAGCAGCCTTAGGGCTCCAGGGGTCGACTCTGGGGCCAACGTCCTGACTTTC. Its protein is CASSLRAPGVDSGANVLTF.

This clonotype was found many times. J is TRBJ2-7 and V is TRBV7-9; the D gene is possibly TRBD1 (6 bases). Germline V gene sequence: CDR1 SEHNR, CDR2 FQNEAQ (reference sequence). The CDR3 consists of 12 residues. V lost 6 bases and J 4 bases, leaving 10 bases between the germline ends. The CDR3 is CASRSQGYEQYF. Here the CDR3 DNA reads TGTGCCAGCAGATCACAGGGTTACGAGCAGTACTTC. The whole variable domain, filled in from reference TRBV7-9 and TRBJ2-7, reads DTGVSQNPRHKITKRGQNVTFRCDPISEHNRLYWYRQTLGQGPEFLTYFQNEAQLEKSRLLSDRFSAERPKGSFSTLEIQRTEQGDSAMYLCASRSQGYEQYFGPGTRLTVT.

This clonotype was recorded at least ten times. This chain connects TRBV20-1 to TRBJ2-7; tentatively, D is TRBD2 (6 bases). CDR3 length: 12 residues. Germline V gene data show CDR1 as DFQATT and CDR2 as SNEGSKA (reference sequence). V was shortened by 5 bases and J by 5 bases, with 13 bases between the two germline ends. CDR3 in DNA: TGCAGTGCTTCGGGACTTCAGAACGAGCAGTACTTC. Translation: CSASGLQNEQYF.

This clonotype was seen ten or more times. In DNA, the CDR3 is TGTGCCAGCAGCTCAGACAGGGGAGGCGAGCAGTACGTC. Its protein product is CASSSDRGGEQYV. V is TRBV6-2 or TRBV6-3 and J is TRBJ2-7; 8 bases are a match to TRBD1. CDR1 and CDR2 from the germline V gene are MNHEY and SVGEGT. Trimming cost V 6 bases and J 6 bases; bases outside gene matches: 7. The CDR3 runs 13 residues.

The chain links TRBV5-1 to TRBJ2-3; a possible D gene is TRBD2 (6 bases). The CDR3 extends over 16 amino acids. V shed 2 bases and J shed 1 base, with 14 bases lying between them. Looked up from germline, CDR1 is SGHRS and CDR2 is YFSETQ. The CDR3 here is CASSFTAGERTDTQYF. The CDR3 coding sequence is TGCGCCAGCAGCTTCACAGCGGGTGAACGCACAGATACGCAGTATTTT. Based on the CDR3 plus reference TRBV5-1 and TRBJ2-3, the full variable domain is KAGVTQTPRYLIKTRGQQVTLSCSPISGHRSVSWYQQTPGQGLQFLFEYFSETQRNKGNFPGRFSGRQFSNSRSEMNVSTLELGDSALYLCASSFTAGERTDTQYFGPGTRLTVL.

This clonotype was found a few times. V is TRBV2 and J is TRBJ2-7; D remains ambiguous. This CDR3 comprises 14 residues. CDR1 and CDR2 from the germline V gene are SNHLY and FYNNEI. With 3 bases removed from V and 0 bases from J, the gap between germline ends came to 9 bases. The CDR3 region has the DNA TGTGCCAGCAGTGAGCGCACAAGCTCCTACGAGCAGTACTTC. Amino acids: CASSERTSSYEQYF.

The chain is built from TRBV19 and TRBJ2-3, with 12 bases identical to TRBD2. The CDR3 is 16 amino acids. Per germline, CDR1 LNHDA and CDR2 SQIVND (reference sequence). V lost 5 bases, J lost 2 bases, and 5 bases stayed unmatched. The CDR3 sequence: CASSVLAGGLTDTQYF. In DNA, the CDR3 is TGTGCCAGTAGTGTACTAGCGGGGGGACTCACAGATACGCAGTATTTT.

This clonotype was picked up many times. This chain uses TRBV7-3 with TRBJ1-5; D might be TRBD1 (6 bases). This CDR3 region has 16 residues. CDR1 is SGHTA, CDR2 FQGTGA, per germline. The ends were cut back, 7 bases at V and 0 bases at J, with 16 bases in the middle. In nucleotides, the CDR3 is TGTGCCAGCAACGGGGGCGGATATTATAGCAATCAGCCCCAGCATTTT. Translated: CASNGGGYYSNQPQHF. Drawing the rest from reference TRBV7-3 and TRBJ1-5, the complete variable domain is GAGVSQTPSNKVTEKGKYVELRCDPISGHTALYWYRQSLGQGPEFLIYFQGTGAADDSGLPNDRFFAVRPEGSVSTLKIQRTERGDSAVYLCASNGGGYYSNQPQHFGDGTRLSIL.